This TCR beta chain appears in the sequencing data of a study of blood T cells in healthy people across ages. Study in general: Per two T cells, template switching captured roughly one barcoded beta molecule.

A second PCR, run for roughly 7 to 11 cycles, used a sample-barcoded 5' primer plus a J-beta primer mix. MiXCR was run by TCRdb on the 5' RACE reads, yielding one entry per CDR3 protein. The sample carries around 1,900,000 distinct CDR3 sequences, roughly two fifths recorded once. The CDR3 runs to 16 residues. Per germline, CDR1 SNHLY and CDR2 FYNNEI. The V and J ends lost 2 bases and 12 bases respectively, with 26 bases between them. The source material was blood. This chain uses TRBV2 with TRBJ2-7; TRBD2 might be the D (6 bases). The receptor was isolated from a human donor in good health. The CDR3 DNA reads TGTGCCAGCAGTGAAAGGTCCGTGGGGGGTGCTGGCCGGCGGTACTTC. This gives the protein CASSERSVGGAGRRYF.